The 8 T cell receptor beta chains reported below all come from one sample, sequenced in a study of blood T cells in healthy people across ages. Through a sample-barcoded 5' primer and a J-beta primer mix, a second PCR was run for roughly 6 to 11 cycles. TCRdb re-derived calls from the 5' RACE reads in MiXCR, one entry per CDR3 protein. The sample has fewer than 700,000 distinct CDR3 sequences; around half are singletons. Material for sequencing was blood. The receptors originated from a man at least 80 years old in good health.

The chain combines TRBV27 with TRBJ2-3; the D gene could be TRBD1 or TRBD2 (6 bases each). The CDR3 is 16 residues long. Germline lookup yields CDR1 MNHEY and CDR2 SMNVEV (reference sequence). V dropped 1 base and J dropped 4 bases, with 15 bases sitting between them. As DNA, the CDR3 is TGTGCCAGCAGTTTATGGGTGGCCGGGGGCGCAGATACGCAGTATTTT. This translates into CASSLWVAGGADTQYF.

The chain employs TRBV7-2 and TRBJ2-2; no definite D call. This CDR3 is 15 amino acids long. Germline V CDR1 and CDR2: SGHTA, FQGNSA. V was shortened by 5 bases and J by 2 bases, with 12 bases between the two germline ends. In DNA form, the CDR3 reads TGTGCCAGCAGCCGAACGATTGACAACACCGGGGAGCTGTTTTTT. Translation: CASSRTIDNTGELFF.

The V and J genes are TRBV20-1 and TRBJ2-4; D is tentatively TRBD1 or TRBD2 (5 bases each). The CDR3 totals 16 residues. CDR1 is DFQATT and CDR2 is SNEGSKA in the germline V gene (reference sequence). Trimming took off 3 bases at V and 6 bases at J, with 21 bases between the two ends. The CDR3 protein is CSASGEPGPRVNIQYF. Written as DNA, the CDR3 is TGCAGTGCTAGTGGGGAACCGGGACCCCGGGTAAACATTCAGTACTTC.

CDR3 region: CATRRGLNTEAFF. The CDR3, as DNA: TGTGCCACGAGGAGGGGGCTGAACACTGAAGCTTTCTTT. This sequence joins TRBV27 and TRBJ1-1; 7 positions match TRBD1. The CDR3 has 13 residues. Trimming cost V 10 bases and J 0 bases; bases outside gene matches: 5. Germline V CDR1 and CDR2: MNHEY, SMNVEV (reference sequence).

This rearrangement joins TRBV7-9 to TRBJ1-4; 8 bases align to TRBD1. The junction had 11 bases not matched to a gene; V was cut back by 5 bases and J by 9 bases. Germline CDR1 is SEHNR and CDR2 is FQNEAQ (reference sequence). The CDR3 runs 15 residues. The CDR3 loop reads CASSPIDRGLQKLFF. The DNA for the CDR3 is TGTGCCAGCAGCCCAATTGACAGGGGTCTGCAAAAACTGTTTTTT. Together with reference TRBV7-9 and TRBJ1-4, the CDR3 gives the full variable domain: DTGVSQNPRHKITKRGQNVTFRCDPISEHNRLYWYRQTLGQGPEFLTYFQNEAQLEKSRLLSDRFSAERPKGSFSTLEIQRTEQGDSAMYLCASSPIDRGLQKLFFGSGTQLSVL.

V gene TRBV7-2 combines with J gene TRBJ2-4; TRBD2 agrees at 7 bases. The DNA end lines up better with TRBJ2-5; the J call may be wrong. CDR3 length equals 16 residues. Germline V CDR1 and CDR2: SGHTA, FQGNSA. CDR3 region: CASSPQGGTIWETQYF. CDR3 sequence (DNA): TGTGCCAGCAGCCCCCAAGGCGGGACTATCTGGGAGACCCAGTACTTC.

The chain recombines TRBV20-1 with TRBJ2-1; 8 bases are a match to TRBD1. This CDR3 is built from 14 residues. Trimming took 5 bases from V and 7 from J; bases not matched to a gene: 10. Germline V gene sequence: CDR1 DFQATT, CDR2 SNEGSKA (reference sequence). CDR3 sequence: CSASTDRVSNEQFF. The CDR3 region has the DNA TGCAGTGCTTCTACGGACAGGGTATCGAATGAGCAGTTCTTC.

The chain uses TRBV7-2 and TRBJ2-1; D is unresolved. The germline V and J ends were trimmed by 3 bases and 0 bases, with 9 bases remaining between them. CDR1 and CDR2 (germline): SGHTA, FQGNSA. The CDR3 loop spans 15 amino acids. CDR3 loop: CASSLDVGSYNEQFF. The CDR3 nucleotides are TGTGCCAGCAGCTTGGACGTTGGCTCCTACAATGAGCAGTTCTTC.